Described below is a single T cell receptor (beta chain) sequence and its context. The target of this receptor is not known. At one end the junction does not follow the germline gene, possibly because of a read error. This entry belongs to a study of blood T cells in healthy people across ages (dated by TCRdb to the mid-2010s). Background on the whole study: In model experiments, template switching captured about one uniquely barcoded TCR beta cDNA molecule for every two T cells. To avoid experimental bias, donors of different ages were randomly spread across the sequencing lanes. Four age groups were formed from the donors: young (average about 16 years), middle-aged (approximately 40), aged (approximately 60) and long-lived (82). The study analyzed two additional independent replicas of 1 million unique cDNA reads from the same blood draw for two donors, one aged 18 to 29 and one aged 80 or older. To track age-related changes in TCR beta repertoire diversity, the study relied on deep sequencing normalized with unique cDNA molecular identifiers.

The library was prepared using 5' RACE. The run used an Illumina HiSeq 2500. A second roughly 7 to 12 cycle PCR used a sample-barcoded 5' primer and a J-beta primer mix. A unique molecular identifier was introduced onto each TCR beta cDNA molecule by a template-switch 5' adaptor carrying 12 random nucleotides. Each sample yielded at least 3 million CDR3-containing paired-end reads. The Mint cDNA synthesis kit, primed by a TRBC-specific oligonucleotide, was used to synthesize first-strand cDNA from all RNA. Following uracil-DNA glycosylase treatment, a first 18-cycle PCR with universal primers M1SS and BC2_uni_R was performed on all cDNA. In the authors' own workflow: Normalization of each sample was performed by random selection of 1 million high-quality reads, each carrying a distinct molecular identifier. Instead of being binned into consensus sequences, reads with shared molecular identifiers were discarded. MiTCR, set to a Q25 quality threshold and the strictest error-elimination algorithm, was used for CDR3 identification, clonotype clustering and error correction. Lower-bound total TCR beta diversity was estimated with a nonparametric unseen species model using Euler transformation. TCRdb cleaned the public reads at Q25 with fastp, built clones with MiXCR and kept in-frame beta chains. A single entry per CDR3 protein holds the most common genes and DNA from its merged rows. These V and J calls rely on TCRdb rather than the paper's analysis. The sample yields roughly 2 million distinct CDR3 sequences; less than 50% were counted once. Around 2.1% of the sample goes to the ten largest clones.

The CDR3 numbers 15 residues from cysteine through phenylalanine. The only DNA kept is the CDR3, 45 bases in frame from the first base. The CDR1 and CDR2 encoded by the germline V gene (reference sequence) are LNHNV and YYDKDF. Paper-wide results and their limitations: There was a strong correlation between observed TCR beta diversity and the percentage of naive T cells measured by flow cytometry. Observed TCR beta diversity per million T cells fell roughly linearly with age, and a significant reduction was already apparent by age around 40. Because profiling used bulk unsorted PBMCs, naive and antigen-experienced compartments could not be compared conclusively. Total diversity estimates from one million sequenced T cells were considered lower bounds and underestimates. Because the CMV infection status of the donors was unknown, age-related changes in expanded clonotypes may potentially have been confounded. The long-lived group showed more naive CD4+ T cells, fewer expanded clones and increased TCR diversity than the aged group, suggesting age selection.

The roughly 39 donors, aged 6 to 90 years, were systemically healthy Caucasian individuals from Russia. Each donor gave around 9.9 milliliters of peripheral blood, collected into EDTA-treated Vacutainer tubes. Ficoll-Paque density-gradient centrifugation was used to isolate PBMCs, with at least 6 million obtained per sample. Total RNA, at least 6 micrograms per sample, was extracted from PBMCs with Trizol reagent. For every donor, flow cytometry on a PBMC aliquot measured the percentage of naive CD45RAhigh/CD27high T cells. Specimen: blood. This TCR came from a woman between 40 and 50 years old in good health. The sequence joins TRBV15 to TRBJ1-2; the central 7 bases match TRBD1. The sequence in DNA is TGTGCCCCCAGCAGAGACTACTACAGGGGCGATGGCTACACCTTC. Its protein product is CAPSRDYYRGDGYTF.